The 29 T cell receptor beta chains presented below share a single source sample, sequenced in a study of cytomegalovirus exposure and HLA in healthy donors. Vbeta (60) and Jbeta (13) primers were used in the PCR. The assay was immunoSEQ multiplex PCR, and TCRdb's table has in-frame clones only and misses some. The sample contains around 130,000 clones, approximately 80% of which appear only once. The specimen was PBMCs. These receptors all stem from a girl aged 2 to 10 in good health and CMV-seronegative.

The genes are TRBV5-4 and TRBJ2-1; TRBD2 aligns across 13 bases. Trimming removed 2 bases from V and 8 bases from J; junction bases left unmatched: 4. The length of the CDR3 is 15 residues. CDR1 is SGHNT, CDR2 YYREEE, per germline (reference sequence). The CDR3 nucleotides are TGTGCCAGCAGCTTAGGACTAGCGGGAGCCGATGAGCAGTTCTTC. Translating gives CASSLGLAGADEQFF.

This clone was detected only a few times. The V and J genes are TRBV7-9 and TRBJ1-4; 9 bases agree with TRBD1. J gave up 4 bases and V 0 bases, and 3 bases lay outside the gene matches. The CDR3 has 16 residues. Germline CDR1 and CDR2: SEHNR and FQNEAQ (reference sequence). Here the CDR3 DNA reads TGTGCCAGCAGCTTAGCGGGGACAGGGAATAATGAAAAACTGTTTTTT. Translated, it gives CASSLAGTGNNEKLFF.

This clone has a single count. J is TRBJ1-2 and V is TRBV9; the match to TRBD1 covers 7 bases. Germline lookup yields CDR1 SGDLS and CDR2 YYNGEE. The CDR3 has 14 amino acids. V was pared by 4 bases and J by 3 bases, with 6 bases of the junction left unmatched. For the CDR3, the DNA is TGTGCCAGCAGCTACTCCGGGACAGACTATGGCTACACCTTC. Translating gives CASSYSGTDYGYTF.

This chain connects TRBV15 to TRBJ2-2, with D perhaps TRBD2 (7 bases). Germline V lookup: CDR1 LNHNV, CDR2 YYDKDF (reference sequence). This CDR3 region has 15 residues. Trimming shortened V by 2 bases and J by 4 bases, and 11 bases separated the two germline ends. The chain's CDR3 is CATSRSRGGTGELFF. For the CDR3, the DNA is TGTGCCACCAGCAGATCGAGGGGGGGCACCGGGGAGCTGTTTTTT.

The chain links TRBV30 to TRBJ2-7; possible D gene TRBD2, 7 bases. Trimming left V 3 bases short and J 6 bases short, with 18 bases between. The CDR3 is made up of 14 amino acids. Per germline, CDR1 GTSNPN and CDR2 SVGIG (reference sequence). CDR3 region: CAWREGRGRCEQYF. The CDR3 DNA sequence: TGTGCCTGGAGAGAAGGGCGGGGGCGGTGCGAGCAGTACTTC.

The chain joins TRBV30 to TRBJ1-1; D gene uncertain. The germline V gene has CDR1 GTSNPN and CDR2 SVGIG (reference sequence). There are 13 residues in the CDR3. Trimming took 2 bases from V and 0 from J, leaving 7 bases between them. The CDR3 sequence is CAWSLVMNTEAFF. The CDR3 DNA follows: TGTGCCTGGAGTCTCGTAATGAACACTGAAGCTTTCTTT.

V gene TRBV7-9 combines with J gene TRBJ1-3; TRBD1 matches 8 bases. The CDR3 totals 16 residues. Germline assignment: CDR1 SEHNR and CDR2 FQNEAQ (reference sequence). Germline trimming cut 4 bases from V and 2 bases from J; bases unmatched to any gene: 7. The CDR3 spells CASSSYQGATGNTIYF. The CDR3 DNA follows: TGTGCCAGCAGCTCGTATCAGGGGGCGACTGGAAACACCATATATTTT.

CDR3 in amino acids: CASSWAGTSTDTQYF. The CDR3 coding sequence is TGTGCCAGCAGCTGGGCGGGGACTAGCACAGATACGCAGTATTTT. V usage is TRBV5-4 and J usage is TRBJ2-3; possibly TRBD2 for D (6 bases). CDR3 length: 15 amino acids. Trimming removed 3 bases at V and 0 bases at J, with 11 bases between. Germline CDR1 SGHNT, CDR2 YYREEE (reference sequence).

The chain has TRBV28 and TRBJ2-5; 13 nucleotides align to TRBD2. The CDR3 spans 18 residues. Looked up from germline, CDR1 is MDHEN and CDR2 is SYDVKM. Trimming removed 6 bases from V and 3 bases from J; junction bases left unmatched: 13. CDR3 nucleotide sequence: TGTGCCAGCAGCGCCACAAAAGGTGGGACTAGCGGGGAAGAGACCCAGTACTTC. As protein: CASSATKGGTSGEETQYF.

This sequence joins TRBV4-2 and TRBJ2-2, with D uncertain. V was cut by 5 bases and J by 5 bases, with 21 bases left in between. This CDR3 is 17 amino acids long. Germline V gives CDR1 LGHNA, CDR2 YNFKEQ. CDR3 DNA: TGTGCCAGCAGCTCTACCTCAAACTCCTATGGTACCGGGGAGCTGTTTTTT. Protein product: CASSSTSNSYGTGELFF.

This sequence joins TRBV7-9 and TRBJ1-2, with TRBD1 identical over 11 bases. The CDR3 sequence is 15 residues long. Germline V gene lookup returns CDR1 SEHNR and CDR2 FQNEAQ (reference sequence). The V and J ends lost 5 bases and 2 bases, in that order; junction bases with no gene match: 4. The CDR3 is CASSPRDRGNYGYTF. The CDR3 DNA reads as TGTGCCAGCAGCCCCCGGGACAGGGGGAACTATGGCTACACCTTC.

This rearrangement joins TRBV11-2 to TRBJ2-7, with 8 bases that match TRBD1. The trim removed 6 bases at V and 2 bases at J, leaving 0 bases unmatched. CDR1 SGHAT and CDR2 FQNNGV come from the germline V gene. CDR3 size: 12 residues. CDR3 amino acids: CASRTGAYEQYF. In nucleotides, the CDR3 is TGTGCCAGCAGGACAGGGGCCTACGAGCAGTACTTC.

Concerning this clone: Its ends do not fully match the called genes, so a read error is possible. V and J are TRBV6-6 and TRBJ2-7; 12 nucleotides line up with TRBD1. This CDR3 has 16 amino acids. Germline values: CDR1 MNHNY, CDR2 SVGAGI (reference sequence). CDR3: CASSYLGQGALYGQYF. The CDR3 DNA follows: TGTGCCAGCAGTTACCTGGGACAGGGGGCGCTTTACGGGCAGTACTTC.

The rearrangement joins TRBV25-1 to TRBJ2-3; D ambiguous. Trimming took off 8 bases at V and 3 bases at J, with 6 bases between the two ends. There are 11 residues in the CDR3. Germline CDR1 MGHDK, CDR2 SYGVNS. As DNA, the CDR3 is TGTGCCAGCTCTAGTACAGATACGCAGTATTTT. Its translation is CASSSTDTQYF.

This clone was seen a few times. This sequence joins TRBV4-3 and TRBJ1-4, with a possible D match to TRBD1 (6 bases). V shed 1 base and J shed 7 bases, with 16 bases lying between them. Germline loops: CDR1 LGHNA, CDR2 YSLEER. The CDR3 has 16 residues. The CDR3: CASSQAQGSGGEKLFF. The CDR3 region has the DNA TGCGCCAGCAGCCAAGCTCAGGGGTCGGGGGGTGAAAAACTGTTTTTT.

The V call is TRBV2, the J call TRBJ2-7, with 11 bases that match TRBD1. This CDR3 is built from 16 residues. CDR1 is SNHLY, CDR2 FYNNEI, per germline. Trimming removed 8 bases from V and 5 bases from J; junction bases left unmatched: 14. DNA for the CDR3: TGTGCCAGCGCAAGGGCCCGAGGACAGGGGGCCAACGAGCAGTACTTC. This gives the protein CASARARGQGANEQYF.

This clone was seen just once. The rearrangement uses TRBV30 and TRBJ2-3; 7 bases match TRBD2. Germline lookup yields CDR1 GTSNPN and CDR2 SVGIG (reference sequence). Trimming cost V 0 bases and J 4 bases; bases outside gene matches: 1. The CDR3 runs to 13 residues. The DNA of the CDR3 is TGTGCCTGGAGTGTTCTAGCGGCAGATACGCAGTATTTT. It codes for CAWSVLAADTQYF.

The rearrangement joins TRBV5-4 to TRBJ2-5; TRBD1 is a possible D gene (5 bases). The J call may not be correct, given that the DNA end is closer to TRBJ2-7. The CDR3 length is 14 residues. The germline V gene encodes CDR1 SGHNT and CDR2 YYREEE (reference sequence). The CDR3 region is CASSLDAGNYEQYF. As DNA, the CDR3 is TGTGCCAGCAGCTTGGACGCAGGGAACTACGAGCAGTACTTC.

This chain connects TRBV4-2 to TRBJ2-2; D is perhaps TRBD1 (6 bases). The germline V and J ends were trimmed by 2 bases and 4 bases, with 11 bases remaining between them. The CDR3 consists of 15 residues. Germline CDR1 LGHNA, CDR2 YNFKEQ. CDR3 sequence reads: CASSQRDTSTGELFF. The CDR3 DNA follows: TGTGCCAGCAGCCAACGGGACACAAGCACCGGGGAGCTGTTTTTT.

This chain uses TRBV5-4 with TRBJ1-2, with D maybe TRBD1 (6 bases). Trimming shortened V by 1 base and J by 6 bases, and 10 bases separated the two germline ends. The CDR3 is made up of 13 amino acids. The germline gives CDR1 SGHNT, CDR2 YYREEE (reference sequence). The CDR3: CASSLTGIDGYTF. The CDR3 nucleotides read TGTGCCAGCAGCTTGACAGGGATAGATGGCTACACCTTC.

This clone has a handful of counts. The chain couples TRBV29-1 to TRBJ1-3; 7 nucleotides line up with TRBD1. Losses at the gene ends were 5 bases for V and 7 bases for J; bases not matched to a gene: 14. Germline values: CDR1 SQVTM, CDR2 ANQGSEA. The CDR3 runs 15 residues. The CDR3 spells CSVPYTGTVTNTIYF. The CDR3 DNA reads TGCAGCGTTCCTTATACCGGGACAGTCACCAACACCATATATTTT.

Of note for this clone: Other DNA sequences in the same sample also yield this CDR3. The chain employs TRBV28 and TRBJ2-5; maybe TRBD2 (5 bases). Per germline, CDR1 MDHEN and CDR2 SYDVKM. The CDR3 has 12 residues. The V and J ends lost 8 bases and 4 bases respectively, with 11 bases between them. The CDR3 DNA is TGTGCCAGCTCTAGCCTGAGAGAGACCCAGTACTTC. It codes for CASSSLRETQYF.

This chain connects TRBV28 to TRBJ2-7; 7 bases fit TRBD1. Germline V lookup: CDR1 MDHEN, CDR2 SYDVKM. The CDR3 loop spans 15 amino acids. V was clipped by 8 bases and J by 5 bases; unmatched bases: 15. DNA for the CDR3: TGTGCCAGCTCGGGTACAGGGGACATCGGCGACGAGCAGTACTTC. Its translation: CASSGTGDIGDEQYF.

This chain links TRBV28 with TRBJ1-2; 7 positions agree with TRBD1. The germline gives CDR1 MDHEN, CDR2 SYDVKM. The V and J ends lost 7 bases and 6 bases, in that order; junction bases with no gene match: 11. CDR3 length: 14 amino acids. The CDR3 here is CASTRGTAGDGYTF. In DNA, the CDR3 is TGTGCCAGCACAAGGGGGACAGCGGGCGATGGCTACACCTTC.

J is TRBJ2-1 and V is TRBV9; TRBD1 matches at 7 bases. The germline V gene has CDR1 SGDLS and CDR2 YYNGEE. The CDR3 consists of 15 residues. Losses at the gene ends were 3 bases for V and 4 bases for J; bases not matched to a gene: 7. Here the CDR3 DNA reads TGTGCCAGCAGCGCAGAGGGACAGCTATACAATGAGCAGTTCTTC. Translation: CASSAEGQLYNEQFF. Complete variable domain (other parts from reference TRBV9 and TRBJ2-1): DSGVTQTPKHLITATGQRVTLRCSPRSGDLSVYWYQQSLDQGLQFLIQYYNGEERAKGNILERFSAQQFPDLHSELNLSSLELGDSALYFCASSAEGQLYNEQFFGPGTRLTVL.

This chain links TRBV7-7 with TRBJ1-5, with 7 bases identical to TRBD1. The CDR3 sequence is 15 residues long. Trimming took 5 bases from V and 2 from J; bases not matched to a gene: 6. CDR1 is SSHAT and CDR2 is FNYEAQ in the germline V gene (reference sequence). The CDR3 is CASSLLDRGNQPQHF. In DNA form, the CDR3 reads TGTGCCAGCAGCCTCTTAGACAGGGGCAATCAGCCCCAGCATTTT.

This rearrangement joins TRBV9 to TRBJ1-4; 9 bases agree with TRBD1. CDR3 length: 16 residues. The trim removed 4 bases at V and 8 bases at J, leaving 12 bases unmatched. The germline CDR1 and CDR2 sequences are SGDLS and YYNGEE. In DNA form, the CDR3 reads TGTGCCAGCAGCACTTCTCGGGACAGGGATCGGGAAAAACTGTTTTTT. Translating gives CASSTSRDRDREKLFF. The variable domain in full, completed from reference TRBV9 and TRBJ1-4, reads DSGVTQTPKHLITATGQRVTLRCSPRSGDLSVYWYQQSLDQGLQFLIQYYNGEERAKGNILERFSAQQFPDLHSELNLSSLELGDSALYFCASSTSRDRDREKLFFGSGTQLSVL.

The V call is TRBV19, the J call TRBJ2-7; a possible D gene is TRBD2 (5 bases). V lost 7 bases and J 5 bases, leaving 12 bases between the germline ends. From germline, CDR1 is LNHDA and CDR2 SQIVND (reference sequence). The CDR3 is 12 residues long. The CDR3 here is CASTSPEDEQYF. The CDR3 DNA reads TGTGCCAGTACTAGCCCCGAAGACGAGCAGTACTTC.

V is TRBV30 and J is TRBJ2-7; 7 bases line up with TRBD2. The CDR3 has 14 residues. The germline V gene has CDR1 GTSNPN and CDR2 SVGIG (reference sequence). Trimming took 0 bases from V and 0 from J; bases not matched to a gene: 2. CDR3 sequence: CAWSVGGGSYEQYF. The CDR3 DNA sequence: TGTGCCTGGAGTGTGGGGGGGGGCTCCTACGAGCAGTACTTC.